Below, 18 T cell receptor beta chains from the same sample are listed, as sequenced in a study of cytomegalovirus exposure and HLA in healthy donors (dated by TCRdb to 2017 to 2019). Libraries were built with the immunoSEQ multiplex PCR assay. The multiplex PCR relied on a mix of 60 forward primers for TCR Vbeta segments and 13 reverse primers for TCR Jbeta segments. TCRdb stores this immuneACCESS table with in-frame sequences only. Part of the clones is absent; in the studies checked, under half of the shortfall reflects unresolved V genes, and no reason is known for the rest. Present in this sample are under 150,000 clones, over 70% of which were seen just once. Around 2.9% of the sample comes from the top ten. The sequenced material came from PBMCs. The receptors shown here come from a man aged 25-45 years in good health and CMV-seronegative.

The chain links TRBV5-1 to TRBJ2-7; D is possibly TRBD2 (6 bases). Trimming took off 5 bases at V and 5 bases at J, with 17 bases between the two ends. The CDR3 extends over 14 amino acids. CDR1 and CDR2 (germline): SGHRS, YFSETQ. For the CDR3, the DNA is TGCGCCAGCAGACGGACGGAGGGTATCGACGAGCAGTACTTC. Protein: CASRRTEGIDEQYF.

The chain has TRBV6-5 and TRBJ2-7, with TRBD1 matching 7 bases. The germline V gene has CDR1 MNHEY and CDR2 SVGAGI. The CDR3 length is 14 residues. V lost 0 bases, J lost 2 bases, and 1 base stayed unmatched. The CDR3 DNA sequence: TGTGCCAGCAGTTACTCTAGGGGGCCCTACGAGCAGTACTTC. Encoded protein: CASSYSRGPYEQYF.

This clone showed up just once. The rearrangement joins TRBV6-5 to TRBJ1-3, with D uncertain. Per germline, CDR1 MNHEY and CDR2 SVGAGI. With 2 bases removed from V and 0 bases from J, the gap between germline ends came to 11 bases. The CDR3 totals 16 residues. The CDR3 region has the DNA TGTGCCAGCAGTTACGCTTCAGGAATCTCTGGAAACACCATATATTTT. Translation gives CASSYASGISGNTIYF.

The CDR3 protein is CASSTGRVMNTEAFF. The CDR3 DNA reads TGTGCCAGCAGTACAGGGAGGGTGATGAACACTGAAGCTTTCTTT. V and J are TRBV2 and TRBJ1-1; tentatively, D is TRBD1 (6 bases). This CDR3 contains 15 residues. The germline gives CDR1 SNHLY, CDR2 FYNNEI. V was shortened by 5 bases and J by 0 bases, with 13 bases between the two germline ends.

The V call is TRBV28, the J call TRBJ1-5; D is possibly TRBD1 (5 bases). Germline V gene lookup returns CDR1 MDHEN and CDR2 SYDVKM. V dropped 6 bases and J dropped 0 bases, with 18 bases sitting between them. The CDR3 extends over 17 amino acids. The CDR3 is CASRTAAGVYSNQPQHF. The CDR3 DNA reads TGTGCCAGCAGGACGGCCGCGGGGGTATATAGCAATCAGCCCCAGCATTTT.

A few counts support this clone. V usage is TRBV19 and J usage is TRBJ1-3; D perhaps matches TRBD1 (6 bases). Germline CDR1 is LNHDA and CDR2 is SQIVND (reference sequence). V was cut by 7 bases and J by 2 bases, with 15 bases left in between. The CDR3 is 15 amino acids. The CDR3 DNA follows: TGTGCCAGTATGTCCCGGACAGACACTGGAAACACCATATATTTT. Its protein is CASMSRTDTGNTIYF. Looking up the rest from reference TRBV19 and TRBJ1-3 gives the full variable domain: DGGITQSPKYLFRKEGQNVTLSCEQNLNHDAMYWYRQDPGQGLRLIYYSQIVNDFQKGDIAEGYSVSREKKESFPLTVTSAQKNPTAFYLCASMSRTDTGNTIYFGEGSWLTVV.

V usage is TRBV4-1 and J usage is TRBJ1-2; possible D gene TRBD1, 5 bases. The V end lost 0 bases, the J end lost 8 bases, and 7 bases lay between the germline ends. This CDR3 is built from 12 residues. From germline, CDR1 is MGHRA and CDR2 YSYEKL. The CDR3 region has the DNA TGCGCCAGCAGCCAAGACGGGGGAGGCTACACCTTC. This codes for CASSQDGGGYTF.

The chain employs TRBV28 and TRBJ2-3; a weak D match, TRBD1 (7 bases). This CDR3 comprises 18 residues. Germline V gives CDR1 MDHEN, CDR2 SYDVKM. Between the trimmed V and J ends, which lost 2 bases and 0 bases, there was a span of 18 bases. The CDR3 spells CASSLPPRDSSSTDTQYF. For the CDR3, the DNA is TGTGCCAGCAGTTTACCCCCGCGGGACAGTTCTAGCACAGATACGCAGTATTTT.

This clone came up once. The rearrangement uses TRBV28 and TRBJ1-1, with D perhaps TRBD1 (5 bases). The CDR3 is 13 residues long. Trimming took off 7 bases at V and 7 bases at J, with 16 bases between the two ends. Germline V gene sequence: CDR1 MDHEN, CDR2 SYDVKM. The CDR3 DNA follows: TGTGCCAGCACCCCGGGGGGAAGGTTTGAAGCTTTCTTT. Translation: CASTPGGRFEAFF.

The V call is TRBV28, the J call TRBJ2-5; 8 bases match TRBD2. The germline V gene has CDR1 MDHEN and CDR2 SYDVKM. This CDR3 has 15 amino acids. J lost 4 bases, V lost 8 bases, and 12 bases had no gene match. CDR3 in DNA: TGTGCCAGCTCGAGCGGGAGTTATCGGGGAGAGACCCAGTACTTC. It translates to CASSSGSYRGETQYF.

This rearrangement joins TRBV11-2 to TRBJ2-3; 9 bases map to TRBD2. Germline V lookup: CDR1 SGHAT, CDR2 FQNNGV. The CDR3 extends over 15 amino acids. Trimming removed 3 bases from V and 0 bases from J; junction bases left unmatched: 1. The CDR3 nucleotides are TGTGCCAGCAGCTTGACTAGCGGAAGCACAGATACGCAGTATTTT. Its protein is CASSLTSGSTDTQYF.

The J gene is TRBJ1-1, the V gene TRBV5-1; D perhaps matches TRBD1 (6 bases). Per germline, CDR1 SGHRS and CDR2 YFSETQ. CDR3 length: 15 amino acids. V was trimmed by 4 bases and J by 8 bases, leaving 21 bases between them. CDR3 sequence: CASSRGGGRAVEAFF. Here the CDR3 DNA reads TGCGCCAGCAGCCGAGGAGGGGGGAGGGCAGTCGAAGCTTTCTTT. The full variable domain, with the rest looked up from reference TRBV5-1 and TRBJ1-1, is KAGVTQTPRYLIKTRGQQVTLSCSPISGHRSVSWYQQTPGQGLQFLFEYFSETQRNKGNFPGRFSGRQFSNSRSEMNVSTLELGDSALYLCASSRGGGRAVEAFFGQGTRLTVV.

This clone occurred once. The conserved phenylalanine or tryptophan is not found at the CDR3 terminus, so this likely reflects a read error. This sequence joins TRBV15 and TRBJ1-1; TRBD1 is a possible D gene (5 bases). Trimming stripped 3 bases from V and 1 base from J, with 6 bases between. CDR1 and CDR2 (germline): LNHNV, YYDKDF (reference sequence). The CDR3 is 13 amino acids. The CDR3 DNA is TGTGCCACCAGCAGGGACACGAACACTGAAGCTTTCGTT. Its protein is CATSRDTNTEAFV.

V gene TRBV7-8 combines with J gene TRBJ2-5; TRBD2 aligns across 11 bases. The ends lost 3 bases at V and 5 bases at J; junction bases unmatched: 14. This CDR3 spans 18 amino acids. Per germline, CDR1 SGHVS and CDR2 FQNEAQ. The CDR3 spells CASSFNVRLAGLGETQYF. The DNA of the CDR3 is TGTGCCAGCAGCTTCAACGTTAGACTAGCGGGATTAGGGGAGACCCAGTACTTC.

The chain combines TRBV25-1 with TRBJ1-2, with 9 bases fitting TRBD1. CDR1 is MGHDK and CDR2 is SYGVNS in the germline V gene. The CDR3 covers 13 residues. Trimming cost V 7 bases and J 2 bases; bases outside gene matches: 2. This chain's CDR3 is CASKGQGNYGYTF. The DNA of the CDR3 is TGTGCCAGCAAGGGACAGGGAAACTATGGCTACACCTTC.

The rearrangement links TRBV6-1 to TRBJ1-2; TRBD1 is a possible D gene (6 bases). V lost 3 bases and J lost 7, with 15 bases in between. The germline gives CDR1 MNHNS, CDR2 SASEGT. The CDR3 has 14 residues. The CDR3: CASSESGGRSGYTF. CDR3 in DNA: TGTGCCAGCAGTGAGTCGGGGGGCAGATCTGGCTACACCTTC.

This chain connects TRBV6-1 to TRBJ2-7; TRBD2 matches 8 bases. Germline CDR1 is MNHNS and CDR2 is SASEGT. The CDR3 length is 15 residues. The junction had 5 bases not matched to a gene; V was cut back by 2 bases and J by 2 bases. DNA for the CDR3: TGTGCCAGCAGTGAAAGCGGGGGTACCCCCTACGAGCAGTACTTC. Protein product: CASSESGGTPYEQYF.

This rearrangement joins TRBV5-8 to TRBJ1-2, with TRBD1 matching 8 bases. The CDR3 is 16 amino acids. The V gene end was trimmed by 7 bases and the J gene end by 2 bases; junction bases not matched to a gene: 13. In germline, CDR1 is SGHTS, CDR2 YDEGEE. The CDR3 DNA reads as TGTGCCAGCGGTGACAGGGGTCGCCATTTGAACTATGGCTACACCTTC. Its protein is CASGDRGRHLNYGYTF. Filled out from reference TRBV5-8 and TRBJ1-2, the complete variable domain reads EAGVTQSPTHLIKTRGQQATLRCSPISGHTSVYWYQQALGLGLQFLLWYDEGEERNRGNFPPRFSGRQFPNYSSELNVNALELEDSALYLCASGDRGRHLNYGYTFGSGTRLTVV.